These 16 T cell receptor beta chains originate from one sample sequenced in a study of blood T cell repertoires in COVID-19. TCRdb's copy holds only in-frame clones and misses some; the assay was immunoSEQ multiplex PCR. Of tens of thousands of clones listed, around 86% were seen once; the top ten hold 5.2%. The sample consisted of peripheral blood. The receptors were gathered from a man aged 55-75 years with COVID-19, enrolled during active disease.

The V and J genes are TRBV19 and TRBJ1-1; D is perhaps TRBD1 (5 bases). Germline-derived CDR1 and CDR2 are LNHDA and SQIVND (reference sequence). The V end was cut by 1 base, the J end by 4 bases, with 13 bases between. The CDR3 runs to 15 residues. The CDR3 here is CASSIGSGKSTEAFF. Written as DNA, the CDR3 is TGTGCCAGTAGTATAGGATCAGGGAAGTCCACTGAAGCTTTCTTT.

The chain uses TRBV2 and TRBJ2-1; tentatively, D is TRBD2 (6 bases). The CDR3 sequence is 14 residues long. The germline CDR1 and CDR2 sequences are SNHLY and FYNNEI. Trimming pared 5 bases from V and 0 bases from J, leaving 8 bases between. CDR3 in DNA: TGTGCCAGCAGTCTAGCGAGCTCCTACAATGAGCAGTTCTTC. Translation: CASSLASSYNEQFF.

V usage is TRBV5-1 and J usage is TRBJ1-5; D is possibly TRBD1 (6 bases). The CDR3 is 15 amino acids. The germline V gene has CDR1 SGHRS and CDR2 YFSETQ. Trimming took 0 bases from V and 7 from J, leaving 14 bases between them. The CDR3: CASSLEGNRDQPQHF. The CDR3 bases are TGCGCCAGCAGCTTGGAGGGGAACAGGGACCAGCCCCAGCATTTT.

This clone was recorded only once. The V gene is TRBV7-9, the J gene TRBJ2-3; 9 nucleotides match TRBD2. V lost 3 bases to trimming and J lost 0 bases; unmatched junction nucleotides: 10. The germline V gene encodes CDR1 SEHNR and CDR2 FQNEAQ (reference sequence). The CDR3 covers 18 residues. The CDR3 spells CASSLKGTSRSSTDTQYF. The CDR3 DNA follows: TGTGCCAGCAGCTTGAAGGGGACTAGCAGGTCTAGCACAGATACGCAGTATTTT.

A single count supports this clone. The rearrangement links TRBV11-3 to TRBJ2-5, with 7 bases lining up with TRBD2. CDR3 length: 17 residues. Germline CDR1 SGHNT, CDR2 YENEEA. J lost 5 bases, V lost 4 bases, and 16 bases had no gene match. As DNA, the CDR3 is TGTGCCAGCAGCTCTCGGTGGGAGGGCCTAGGGGAGGAGACCCAGTACTTC. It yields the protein CASSSRWEGLGEETQYF.

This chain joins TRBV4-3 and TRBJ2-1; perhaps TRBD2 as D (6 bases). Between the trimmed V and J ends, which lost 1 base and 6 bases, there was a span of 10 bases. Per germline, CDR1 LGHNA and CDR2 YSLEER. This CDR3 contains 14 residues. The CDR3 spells CASSQGLLANEQFF. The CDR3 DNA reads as TGCGCCAGCAGCCAAGGGTTACTAGCCAATGAGCAGTTCTTC.

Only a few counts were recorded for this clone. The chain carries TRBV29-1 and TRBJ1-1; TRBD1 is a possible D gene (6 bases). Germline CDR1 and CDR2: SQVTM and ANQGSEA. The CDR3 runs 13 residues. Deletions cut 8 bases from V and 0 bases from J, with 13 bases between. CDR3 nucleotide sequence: TGCAGCCTTCGTGGACAGTTGAACACTGAAGCTTTCTTT. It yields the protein CSLRGQLNTEAFF.

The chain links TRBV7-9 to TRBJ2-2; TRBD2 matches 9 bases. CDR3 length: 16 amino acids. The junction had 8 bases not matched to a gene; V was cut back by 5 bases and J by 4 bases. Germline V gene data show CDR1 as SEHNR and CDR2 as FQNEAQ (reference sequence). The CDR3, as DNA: TGTGCCAGCAGCGAGCGCGGGAGGGCCGGCACCGGGGAGCTGTTTTTT. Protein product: CASSERGRAGTGELFF.

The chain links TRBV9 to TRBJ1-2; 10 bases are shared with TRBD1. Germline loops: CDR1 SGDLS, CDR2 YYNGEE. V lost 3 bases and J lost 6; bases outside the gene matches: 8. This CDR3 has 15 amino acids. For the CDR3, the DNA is TGTGCCAGCAGCGCCCGGGACAGGGGATTGGATGGCTACACCTTC. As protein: CASSARDRGLDGYTF.

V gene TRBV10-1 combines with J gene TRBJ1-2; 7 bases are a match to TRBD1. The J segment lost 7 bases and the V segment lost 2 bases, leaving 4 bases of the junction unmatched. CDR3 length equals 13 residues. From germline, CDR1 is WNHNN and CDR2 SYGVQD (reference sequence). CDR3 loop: CASSEDRDFGYTF. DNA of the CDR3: TGCGCCAGCAGTGAGGACAGGGATTTTGGCTACACCTTC.

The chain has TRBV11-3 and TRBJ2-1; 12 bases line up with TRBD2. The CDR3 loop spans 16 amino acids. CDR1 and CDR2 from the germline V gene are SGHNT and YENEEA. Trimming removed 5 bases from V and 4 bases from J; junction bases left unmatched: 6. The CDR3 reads CASSPTSGRRYNEQFF. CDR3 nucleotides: TGTGCCAGCAGCCCTACTAGCGGGAGGCGGTACAATGAGCAGTTCTTC.

CDR3 protein: CAISEFTDEKLFF. CDR3 coding DNA: TGTGCCATCAGTGAGTTTACAGATGAAAAACTGTTTTTT. This sequence joins TRBV10-3 and TRBJ1-4, with D unclear. The V gene's germline CDR1 is ENHRY and CDR2 SYGVKD. Trimming shortened V by 1 base and J by 6 bases, and 6 bases separated the two germline ends. The CDR3 is 13 amino acids.

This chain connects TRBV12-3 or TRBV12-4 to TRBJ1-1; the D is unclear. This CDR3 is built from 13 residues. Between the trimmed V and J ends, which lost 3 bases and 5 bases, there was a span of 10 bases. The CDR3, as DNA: TGTGCCAGCAGTTTCGCGGGGTGGACTGAAGCTTTCTTT. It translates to CASSFAGWTEAFF.

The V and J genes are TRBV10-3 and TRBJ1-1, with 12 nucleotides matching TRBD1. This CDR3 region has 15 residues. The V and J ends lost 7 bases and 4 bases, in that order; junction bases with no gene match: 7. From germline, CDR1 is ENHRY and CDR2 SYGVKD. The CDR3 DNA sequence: TGTGCCATCACAGAGGGACAGGGGGCGGGCACTGAAGCTTTCTTT. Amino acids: CAITEGQGAGTEAFF.

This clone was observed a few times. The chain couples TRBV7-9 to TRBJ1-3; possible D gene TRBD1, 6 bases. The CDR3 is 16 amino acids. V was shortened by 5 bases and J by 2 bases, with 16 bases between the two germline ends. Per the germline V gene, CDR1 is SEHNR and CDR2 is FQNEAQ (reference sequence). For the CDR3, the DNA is TGTGCCAGCAGCCTGTGGGACAACGGCCCTGGAAACACCATATATTTT. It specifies CASSLWDNGPGNTIYF.

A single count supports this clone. The DNA for the CDR3 is TGTGCCAGCAGTCTGAATAGGGGAAACTATGGCTACACCTTC. Amino acids: CASSLNRGNYGYTF. The V call is TRBV6-2 or TRBV6-3, the J call TRBJ1-2, with D tentatively TRBD1 (5 bases). CDR3 size: 14 residues. Germline assignment: CDR1 MNHEY and CDR2 SVGEGT. The V end lost 5 bases, the J end lost 2 bases, and 12 bases lay between the germline ends.